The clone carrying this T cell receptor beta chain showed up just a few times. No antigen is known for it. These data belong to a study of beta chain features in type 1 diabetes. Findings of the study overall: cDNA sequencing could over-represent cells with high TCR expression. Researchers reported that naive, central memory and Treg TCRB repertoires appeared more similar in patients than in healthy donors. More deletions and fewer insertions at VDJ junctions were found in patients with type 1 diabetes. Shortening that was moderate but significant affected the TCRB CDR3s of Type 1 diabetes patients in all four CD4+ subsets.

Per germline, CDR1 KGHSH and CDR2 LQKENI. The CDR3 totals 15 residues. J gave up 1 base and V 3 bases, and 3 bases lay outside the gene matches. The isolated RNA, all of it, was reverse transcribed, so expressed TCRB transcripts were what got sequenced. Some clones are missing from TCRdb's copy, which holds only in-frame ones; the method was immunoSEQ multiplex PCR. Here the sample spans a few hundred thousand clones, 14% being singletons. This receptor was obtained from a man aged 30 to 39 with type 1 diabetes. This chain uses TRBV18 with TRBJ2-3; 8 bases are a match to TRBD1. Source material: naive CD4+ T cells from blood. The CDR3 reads CASSPLGQGTDTQYF. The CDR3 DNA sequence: TGTGCCAGCTCACCCCTGGGACAGGGCACAGATACGCAGTATTTT.